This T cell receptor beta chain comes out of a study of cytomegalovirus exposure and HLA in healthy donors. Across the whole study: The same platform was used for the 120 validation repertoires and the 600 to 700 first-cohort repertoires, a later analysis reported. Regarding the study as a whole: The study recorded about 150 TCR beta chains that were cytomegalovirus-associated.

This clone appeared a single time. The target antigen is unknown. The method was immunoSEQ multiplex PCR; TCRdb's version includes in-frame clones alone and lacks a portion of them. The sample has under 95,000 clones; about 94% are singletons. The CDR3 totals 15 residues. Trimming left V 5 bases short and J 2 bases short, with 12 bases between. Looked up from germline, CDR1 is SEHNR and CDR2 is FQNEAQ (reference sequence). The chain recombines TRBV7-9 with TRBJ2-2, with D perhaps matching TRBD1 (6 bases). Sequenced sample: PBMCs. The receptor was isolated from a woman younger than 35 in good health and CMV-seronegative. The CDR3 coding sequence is TGTGCCAGCAGCCCTACGGGACACAACACCGGGGAGCTGTTTTTT. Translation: CASSPTGHNTGELFF.